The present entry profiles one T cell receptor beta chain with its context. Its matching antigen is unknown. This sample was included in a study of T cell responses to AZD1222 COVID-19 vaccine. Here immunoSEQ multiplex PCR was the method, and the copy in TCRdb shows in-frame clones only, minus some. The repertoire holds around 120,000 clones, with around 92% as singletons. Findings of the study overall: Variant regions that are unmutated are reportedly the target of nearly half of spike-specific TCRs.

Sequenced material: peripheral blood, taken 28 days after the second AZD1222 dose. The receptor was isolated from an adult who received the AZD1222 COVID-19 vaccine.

This CDR3 reads CASSLLNDEQFF. CDR3 DNA sequence: TGTGCCAGCAGTTTGTTGAATGATGAGCAGTTCTTC. The rearrangement links TRBV27 to TRBJ2-1; D not resolved. V shed 3 bases and J shed 8 bases, with 8 bases lying between them. CDR3 length: 12 residues. Germline-derived CDR1 and CDR2 are MNHEY and SMNVEV (reference sequence).